This TCR beta chain was profiled in a study of T cells in Graves' hyperthyroidism and ophthalmopathy. The CDR3 runs 18 residues. From germline, CDR1 is SEHNR and CDR2 FQNEAQ (reference sequence). Trimming cost V 4 bases and J 0 bases, with 19 bases left between them. Only a few counts were recorded for this clonotype. RNA transcripts yielded amplified TCR beta CDR3 regions. The HTBI primer set served for first-round RT-PCR of the TCR CDR3. MiXCR, applied by TCRdb to the multiplex PCR reads, yields one record per CDR3 protein. The sample has around 350,000 distinct CDR3 sequences; more than 12% are singletons.

The specimen sequenced was blood. The chain couples TRBV7-9 to TRBJ1-3; the D is unclear. This TCR derives from a woman in her 30s with Graves' ophthalmopathy. The CDR3, as DNA: TGTGCCAGCAGCTCAATTCTGCCCACGCGGGCCTCTGGAAACACCATATATTTT. It yields the protein CASSSILPTRASGNTIYF.